The 6 T cell receptor beta chains given below trace back to one sample, sequenced in a study of CD8 T cells in ankylosing spondylitis. TCRdb ran MiXCR on the 5' RACE reads and lists one entry per CDR3 protein. Of 100,000 to 150,000 distinct CDR3 sequences in the sample, roughly 15% were seen once. The sample was blood, either unsorted or a sorted T cell fraction (not recorded which). The receptor source for this set is a female donor with ankylosing spondylitis or in good health (not recorded which).

The genes are TRBV13 and TRBJ2-7; TRBD2 matches at 9 bases. After removal of 5 bases from V and 0 bases from J, the junction contained 8 bases not matched to a gene. The length of the CDR3 is 16 residues. From germline, CDR1 is PRHDT and CDR2 FYEKMQ (reference sequence). The CDR3 spells CASSLNSGRDSYEQYF. The CDR3 DNA follows: TGTGCCAGCAGCCTAAATAGCGGGAGAGACTCCTACGAGCAGTACTTC.

The table lists this clonotype with a few counts. The rearrangement uses TRBV20-1 and TRBJ2-7; TRBD1 agrees at 9 bases. V lost 5 bases, J lost 6 bases, and 11 bases stayed unmatched. Germline V lookup: CDR1 DFQATT, CDR2 SNEGSKA (reference sequence). The CDR3 runs 14 residues. The CDR3 bases are TGCAGTGCTGGATCGACAGGGGGAACAGCCGAGCAGTACTTC. It is translated as CSAGSTGGTAEQYF.

This sequence joins TRBV10-3 and TRBJ2-3, with TRBD1 matching over 9 bases. CDR3 length: 15 amino acids. V gave up 5 bases and J gave up 3 bases; unmatched junction bases: 6. Germline-derived CDR1 and CDR2 are ENHRY and SYGVKD. The CDR3 nucleotides read TGTGCCATCAGTTACGGACAGGGGAGGACAGATACGCAGTATTTT. Its protein product is CAISYGQGRTDTQYF.

This clonotype showed up many times. The genes are TRBV29-1 and TRBJ1-2; D remains unclear. The CDR3 extends over 12 amino acids. The V end lost 4 bases, the J end lost 0 bases, and 6 bases lay between the germline ends. Germline lookup yields CDR1 SQVTM and CDR2 ANQGSEA. The CDR3 loop is CSVAGSNYGYTF. The DNA for the CDR3 is TGCAGCGTTGCCGGCTCTAACTATGGCTACACCTTC.

This clonotype was observed at least ten times. The chain is built from TRBV12-3 or TRBV12-4 and TRBJ1-2; 11 bases match TRBD1. J gave up 7 bases and V 5 bases, and 6 bases lay outside the gene matches. The CDR3 extends over 14 amino acids. The CDR3: CASSARDRGSGYTF. The CDR3 nucleotides are TGTGCCAGCAGTGCCCGGGACAGGGGGTCTGGCTACACCTTC.

This clonotype has a count of ten or more. The chain is built from TRBV15 and TRBJ2-3, with D maybe TRBD2 (6 bases). This CDR3 is built from 17 residues. Germline CDR1 reads LNHNV; CDR2 reads YYDKDF (reference sequence). V was cut by 1 base and J by 1 base, with 15 bases left in between. The CDR3 coding sequence is TGTGCCACCAGCAGAGCTGGGGGAGGCGAGGGCACAGATACGCAGTATTTT. Its translation is CATSRAGGGEGTDTQYF.